Listed here are 15 T cell receptor beta chains from one sample, sequenced in a study of blood T cell repertoires in COVID-19. Method: immunoSEQ multiplex PCR; TCRdb's copy keeps in-frame clones and lacks some. The sample lists more than 300,000 clones, about 92% occurring once. The sequenced sample consisted of PBMCs or T cells enriched from blood (not recorded which). These TCRs come from a woman aged 25-40 years who had recovered from COVID-19.

The chain carries TRBV27 and TRBJ2-3; 10 positions match TRBD2. The CDR3 has 15 amino acids. The V gene end was trimmed by 5 bases and the J gene end by 2 bases; junction bases not matched to a gene: 4. Per germline, CDR1 MNHEY and CDR2 SMNVEV (reference sequence). CDR3 DNA sequence: TGTGCCAGCAGTCTAGCGGGAGTAGTCACAGATACGCAGTATTTT. Translation: CASSLAGVVTDTQYF.

This chain links TRBV7-8 with TRBJ1-3; no clear D. The V gene's germline CDR1 is SGHVS and CDR2 FQNEAQ. V dropped 5 bases and J dropped 10 bases, with 18 bases sitting between them. The CDR3 has 14 amino acids. The CDR3 bases are TGTGCCAGCAGCCCCGGGATAGCTCCTCTTACCATATATTTT. Translation: CASSPGIAPLTIYF.

The chain joins TRBV7-2 to TRBJ2-7; possible D gene TRBD2, 5 bases. The CDR3 is made up of 16 amino acids. CDR1 and CDR2 from the germline V gene are SGHTA and FQGNSA. V shed 1 base and J shed 0 bases, with 13 bases lying between them. Here the CDR3 DNA reads TGTGCCAGCAGCTTAGTCGGCGGGCGGACCTCCTACGAGCAGTACTTC. Residues: CASSLVGGRTSYEQYF.

This clone has only one observation. Other DNA variants within this sample encode the same CDR3. This CDR3 reads CASSLGQKNTEAFF. CDR3 bases: TGTGCCAGCAGCTTGGGACAGAAGAACACTGAAGCTTTCTTT. This sequence joins TRBV13 and TRBJ1-1; 7 nucleotides agree with TRBD1. The CDR3 spans 14 residues. Trimming cost V 3 bases and J 1 base; bases outside gene matches: 2. CDR1 and CDR2 (germline): PRHDT, FYEKMQ (reference sequence).

V and J are TRBV7-9 and TRBJ2-1; 9 bases fit TRBD1. Germline trimming cut 4 bases from V and 7 bases from J; bases unmatched to any gene: 14. The CDR3 spans 17 residues. Germline CDR1 SEHNR, CDR2 FQNEAQ (reference sequence). CDR3 region: CASSSNMDRGPQNEQFF. In nucleotides, the CDR3 is TGTGCCAGCAGCTCAAACATGGACAGGGGCCCCCAGAATGAGCAGTTCTTC.

The chain couples TRBV28 to TRBJ1-4; 7 bases agree with TRBD1. J was trimmed by 7 bases and V by 6 bases; bases with no gene match: 14. Looked up from germline, CDR1 is MDHEN and CDR2 is SYDVKM. This CDR3 spans 16 amino acids. Here the CDR3 DNA reads TGTGCCAGCAGCCCTCCTAGACAGGGTAGTTCTGAAAAACTGTTTTTT. Protein product: CASSPPRQGSSEKLFF.

This chain uses TRBV12-2 with TRBJ1-4. TRBV12-2 is shown as a pseudogene. CDR3 length: 14 amino acids. The CDR3 DNA is TGTGCAATCCTGCACGGGGAAACTAATGAAAAACTGTTTTTT. This translates into CAILHGETNEKLFF.

The gene calls are TRBV9 and TRBJ2-1, with D possibly being TRBD1 (7 bases). The CDR3 is 16 residues long. The V and J ends lost 4 bases and 7 bases respectively, with 21 bases between them. From germline, CDR1 is SGDLS and CDR2 YYNGEE. The DNA for the CDR3 is TGTGCCAGCAGCACAAGGGAGGCAGGGGGATGGAATGAGCAGTTCTTC. Protein: CASSTREAGGWNEQFF.

The rearrangement links TRBV18 to TRBJ2-5, with TRBD1 identical over 8 bases. Germline-derived CDR1 and CDR2 are KGHSH and LQKENI. Trimming took 1 base from V and 4 from J; bases not matched to a gene: 5. The CDR3 extends over 15 amino acids. The CDR3: CASSPQDRAGETQYF. In DNA, the CDR3 is TGTGCCAGCTCACCACAGGACAGGGCGGGAGAGACCCAGTACTTC.

The V gene is TRBV4-3, the J gene TRBJ1-5, with 8 bases aligning to TRBD1. V dropped 3 bases and J dropped 7; count of bases not matched to a gene: 8. There are 15 residues in the CDR3. CDR1 is LGHNA and CDR2 is YSLEER in the germline V gene. In DNA form, the CDR3 reads TGCGCCAGCAGCCAGCGGACAGGGCTAAGGCAGCCCCAGCATTTT. Its translation is CASSQRTGLRQPQHF.

V is TRBV9 and J is TRBJ1-1; tentative D call: TRBD1 (5 bases). The CDR3 has 15 amino acids. The ends were cut back, 4 bases at V and 4 bases at J, with 17 bases in the middle. Looked up from germline, CDR1 is SGDLS and CDR2 is YYNGEE. The CDR3 reads CASSPHIGVSTEAFF. The DNA for the CDR3 is TGTGCCAGCAGCCCCCACATAGGGGTTAGCACTGAAGCTTTCTTT.

This chain connects TRBV30 to TRBJ1-2, with 9 nucleotides matching TRBD1. The germline gives CDR1 GTSNPN, CDR2 SVGIG (reference sequence). After removal of 5 bases from V and 2 bases from J, the junction contained 6 bases not matched to a gene. The CDR3 is 14 amino acids. The CDR3 bases are TGTGCCTGGGGACGAACAGGGGGCAACTATGGCTACACCTTC. The encoded protein is CAWGRTGGNYGYTF.

This chain links TRBV11-2 with TRBJ2-7, with 11 bases that match TRBD1. Germline CDR1 reads SGHAT; CDR2 reads FQNNGV. V dropped 5 bases and J dropped 3; count of bases not matched to a gene: 3. This CDR3 is built from 14 residues. CDR3 residues: CASSRGTGGYEQYF. The DNA for the CDR3 is TGTGCCAGCAGCCGCGGGACAGGGGGCTACGAGCAGTACTTC.

The CDR3 DNA reads as TGTGCCAGCAGCCTTAGCGGCAGATCCTACAATGAGCAGTTCTTC. Translating it yields CASSLSGRSYNEQFF. The rearrangement joins TRBV28 to TRBJ2-1, with D possibly matching TRBD2 (6 bases). CDR1 and CDR2 (germline): MDHEN, SYDVKM. The CDR3 totals 15 residues. With 6 bases removed from V and 1 base from J, the gap between germline ends came to 13 bases.

This clone was seen just once. This rearrangement joins TRBV4-1 to TRBJ1-3; the match to TRBD1 covers 9 bases. The CDR3 extends over 17 amino acids. Trimming cost V 0 bases and J 4 bases; bases outside gene matches: 7. Per germline, CDR1 MGHRA and CDR2 YSYEKL. CDR3 sequence: CASSQDGGGTGGNTIYF. DNA for the CDR3: TGCGCCAGCAGCCAAGATGGTGGCGGGACAGGGGGAAACACCATATATTTT.